This note documents a single T cell receptor beta chain sequence. The target antigen is unknown. This entry is derived from a study of blood T cells in healthy people across ages. Study-wide results and caveats: There was a strong correlation between TCR beta diversity and naive T cell percentage. Donors of long life had a larger count of naive CD4+ cells and greater diversity than aged donors.

Next came a second PCR, run for about 7 to 12 cycles, which used a sample-barcoded 5' primer along with a J-beta primer mix. A template-switch adaptor containing 12 random nucleotides labeled each cDNA molecule. TCRdb itself ran the 5' RACE reads through MiXCR, one entry per CDR3 protein. The sample includes about a million distinct CDR3 sequences, around 49% seen only once; the top ten take roughly 13%. Researchers collected about 9.1 milliliters of peripheral blood from every single donor. Germline-derived CDR1 and CDR2 are MNHNY and SVGAGI (reference sequence). V was trimmed by 4 bases and J by 4 bases, leaving 20 bases between them. The CDR3 is 17 residues long.

The V gene is TRBV6-6, the J gene TRBJ2-1; perhaps D is TRBD1 or TRBD2 (5 bases each). The sample was blood. The clonotype originates from a young man in good health. Here the CDR3 reads CASSSPGGPNIYNEQFF. The CDR3 DNA follows: TGTGCCAGCAGTTCGCCTGGGGGTCCTAATATTTACAATGAGCAGTTCTTC.